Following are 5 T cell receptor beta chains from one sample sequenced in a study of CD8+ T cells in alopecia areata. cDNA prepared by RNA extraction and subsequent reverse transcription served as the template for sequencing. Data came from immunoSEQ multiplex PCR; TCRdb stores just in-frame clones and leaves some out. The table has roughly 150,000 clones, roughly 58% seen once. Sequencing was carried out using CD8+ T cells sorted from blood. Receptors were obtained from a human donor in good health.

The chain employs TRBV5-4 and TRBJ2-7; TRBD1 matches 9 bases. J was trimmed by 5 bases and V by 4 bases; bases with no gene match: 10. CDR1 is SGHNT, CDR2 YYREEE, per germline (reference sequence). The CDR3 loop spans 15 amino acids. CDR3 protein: CASSPRDRVYDEQYF. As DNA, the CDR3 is TGTGCCAGCAGCCCTAGGGACAGGGTCTACGACGAGCAGTACTTC. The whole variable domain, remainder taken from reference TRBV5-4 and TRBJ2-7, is ETGVTQSPTHLIKTRGQQVTLRCSSQSGHNTVSWYQQALGQGPQFIFQYYREEENGRGNFPPRFSGLQFPNYSSELNVNALELDDSALYLCASSPRDRVYDEQYFGPGTRLTVT.

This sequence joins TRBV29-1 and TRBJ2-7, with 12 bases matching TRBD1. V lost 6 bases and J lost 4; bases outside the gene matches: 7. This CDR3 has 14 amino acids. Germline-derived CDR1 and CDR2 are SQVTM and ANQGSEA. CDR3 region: CSVEGTGGRYEQYF. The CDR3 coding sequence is TGCAGCGTAGAGGGGACAGGGGGCAGATACGAGCAGTACTTC.

The CDR3 bases are TGTGCCAGCAGCGTGCAGCTAGCGGGGAACACCGGGGAGCTGTTTTTT. Residues: CASSVQLAGNTGELFF. This sequence joins TRBV5-6 and TRBJ2-2; TRBD2 matches 8 bases. The germline V gene has CDR1 SGHDT and CDR2 YYEEEE. The CDR3 is 16 residues long. The V segment lost 4 bases and the J segment 1 base; nucleotides outside the gene matches: 6.

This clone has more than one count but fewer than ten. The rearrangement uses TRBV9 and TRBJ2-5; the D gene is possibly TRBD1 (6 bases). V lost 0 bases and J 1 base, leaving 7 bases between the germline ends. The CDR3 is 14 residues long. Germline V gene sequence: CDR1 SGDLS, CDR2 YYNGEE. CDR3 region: CASSVAGVQETQYF. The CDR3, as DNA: TGTGCCAGCAGCGTAGCAGGGGTCCAAGAGACCCAGTACTTC.

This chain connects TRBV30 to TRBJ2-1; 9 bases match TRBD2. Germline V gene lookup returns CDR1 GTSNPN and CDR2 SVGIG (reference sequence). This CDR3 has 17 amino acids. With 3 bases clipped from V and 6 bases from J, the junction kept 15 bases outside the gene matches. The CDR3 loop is CAWRGGRGRALGNEQFF. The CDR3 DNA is TGTGCCTGGAGGGGCGGGCGCGGGAGGGCCTTGGGCAATGAGCAGTTCTTC.